Below, 12 T cell receptor beta chains from the same sample are listed, as sequenced in a study of blood T cells in healthy people across ages. A second PCR, run for about 6 to 11 cycles, used a sample-barcoded 5' primer plus a J-beta primer mix. TCRdb redid the calling of the 5' RACE reads with MiXCR, one entry per CDR3 protein. The sample carries approximately 810,000 distinct CDR3 sequences, around 26% recorded once. Sequencing was carried out using blood. These receptors all stem from an elderly woman in good health.

This clonotype has a count of ten or more. The chain carries TRBV4-3 and TRBJ1-5, with D perhaps matching TRBD1 (5 bases). The CDR3 runs to 15 residues. Germline lookup yields CDR1 LGHNA and CDR2 YSLEER. V gave up 0 bases and J gave up 2 bases, with 8 bases separating them. CDR3 residues: CASSQDWGGNQPQHF. CDR3 nucleotide sequence: TGCGCCAGCAGCCAAGATTGGGGGGGCAATCAGCCCCAGCATTTT.

The table lists this clonotype with many counts. The chain uses TRBV20-1 and TRBJ1-5; D is perhaps TRBD1 (6 bases). Between the trimmed V and J ends, which lost 6 bases and 1 base, there was a span of 13 bases. This CDR3 is built from 14 residues. CDR1 and CDR2 (germline): DFQATT, SNEGSKA (reference sequence). CDR3 loop: CSAGGGQSNQPQHF. CDR3 nucleotide sequence: TGCAGTGCGGGGGGCGGTCAAAGCAATCAGCCCCAGCATTTT.

The rearrangement links TRBV19 to TRBJ2-1, with 7 bases matching TRBD2. CDR3 length: 15 amino acids. The V segment lost 6 bases and the J segment 3 bases; nucleotides outside the gene matches: 8. Looked up from germline, CDR1 is LNHDA and CDR2 is SQIVND (reference sequence). CDR3 amino acids: CASRRSGILYNEQFF. Here the CDR3 DNA reads TGTGCCAGTAGAAGGAGCGGGATTCTCTACAATGAGCAGTTCTTC.

The chain couples TRBV20-1 to TRBJ1-2, with 12 positions matching TRBD1. Germline CDR1 and CDR2: DFQATT and SNEGSKA (reference sequence). The CDR3 has 19 residues. With V trimmed by 6 bases and J by 4 bases, 21 bases remained unmatched. Here the CDR3 DNA reads TGCAGTGCCGGTGGCGGGACAGGGGGCGCAGGGAAGGGACGCTATGGCTACACCTTC. Encoded protein: CSAGGGTGGAGKGRYGYTF.

This clonotype was detected many times. This chain links TRBV12-3 or TRBV12-4 with TRBJ2-4, with TRBD1 identical over 8 bases. Trimming at V came to 1 base and at J to 9 bases, leaving 11 bases not matched to a gene. The CDR3 runs 16 residues. CDR3 protein: CASSLGQGALGGIQYF. The CDR3 DNA follows: TGTGCCAGCAGTTTAGGCCAGGGGGCCCTTGGAGGCATTCAGTACTTC.

J is TRBJ1-1 and V is TRBV20-1, with D tentatively TRBD1 (5 bases). Germline V gene data show CDR1 as DFQATT and CDR2 as SNEGSKA (reference sequence). V gave up 5 bases and J gave up 0 bases, with 13 bases separating them. This CDR3 spans 14 amino acids. In DNA form, the CDR3 reads TGCAGTGCTCCCCTTGGGACGGTGAACACTGAAGCTTTCTTT. This sequence encodes CSAPLGTVNTEAFF.

The chain has TRBV9 and TRBJ1-2; tentatively, D is TRBD1 (6 bases). The CDR3 is 15 residues long. Deletions cut 4 bases from V and 4 bases from J, with 17 bases between. Germline CDR1 and CDR2: SGDLS and YYNGEE. The CDR3 region is CASSINREPSYGYTF. For the CDR3, the DNA is TGTGCCAGCAGCATTAACAGGGAGCCCTCCTATGGCTACACCTTC. The full variable domain, its missing parts supplied by reference TRBV9 and TRBJ1-2, is DSGVTQTPKHLITATGQRVTLRCSPRSGDLSVYWYQQSLDQGLQFLIQYYNGEERAKGNILERFSAQQFPDLHSELNLSSLELGDSALYFCASSINREPSYGYTFGSGTRLTVV.

Comment on this clonotype: One junction end disagrees with the germline gene, perhaps due to a read error. The chain uses TRBV6-1 and TRBJ2-7; D gene uncertain. This CDR3 has 13 residues. Germline loops: CDR1 MNHNS, CDR2 SASEGT. The CDR3 nucleotides are TGTGCCAACAGTGTCGGCAGGCCCTACGAGCAGTACTTC. Its protein product is CANSVGRPYEQYF.

As regards this clonotype: The junction and the germline gene differ at one end; a read error may be behind it. The CDR3 reads CACSFPLTGSSYNEQFF. The DNA of the CDR3 is TGCGCCTGCAGCTTTCCCCTGACAGGGAGCTCCTACAATGAGCAGTTCTTC. The rearrangement links TRBV5-1 to TRBJ2-1; TRBD1 matches at 7 bases. The CDR3 is made up of 17 amino acids. The germline gives CDR1 SGHRS, CDR2 YFSETQ. The full variable domain, completed using reference TRBV5-1 and TRBJ2-1, is KAGVTQTPRYLIKTRGQQVTLSCSPISGHRSVSWYQQTPGQGLQFLFEYFSETQRNKGNFPGRFSGRQFSNSRSEMNVSTLELGDSALYLCACSFPLTGSSYNEQFFGPGTRLTVL.

This chain's CDR3 is CASSFGDRGTGELFF. The CDR3 DNA follows: TGTGCCAGCAGTTTTGGGGACAGGGGTACCGGGGAGCTGTTTTTT. The chain uses TRBV28 and TRBJ2-2; TRBD1 matches at 10 bases. Germline CDR1 and CDR2: MDHEN and SYDVKM. With V trimmed by 3 bases and J by 5 bases, 3 bases remained unmatched. The CDR3 runs 15 residues.

This clonotype was found a few times. The chain joins TRBV6-6 to TRBJ2-2, with D perhaps TRBD1 (7 bases). V shed 10 bases and J shed 4 bases, with 13 bases lying between them. The CDR3 covers 13 residues. Germline CDR1 and CDR2: MNHNY and SVGAGI (reference sequence). DNA of the CDR3: TGTGCCATAAGGAGGGACAGCACCGGGGAGCTGTTTTTT. It translates to CAIRRDSTGELFF.

This clonotype was detected many times. The V and J genes are TRBV12-3 or TRBV12-4 and TRBJ2-3, with 8 bases identical to TRBD2. Unmatched junction bases numbered 7, after V lost 2 bases and J lost 3 bases. The CDR3 length is 16 residues. This CDR3 reads CASSLYGGGATDTQYF. The CDR3 DNA is TGTGCCAGCAGTTTATACGGGGGGGGTGCGACAGATACGCAGTATTTT.